This is a list of T cell receptor beta chains from one sample in a study of spatial heterogeneity in lung cancer. Each CDR3 protein is one row after TCRdb ran MiXCR on the 5' RACE reads. Of roughly 79,000 distinct CDR3 sequences detected, roughly an eighth appear once; the ten largest clones hold approximately 4.6%. This sample comprised PBMCs, obtained at surgery. The receptors originated from a male donor with early-stage non-small cell lung cancer. CDR3s include the opening cysteine and the closing phenylalanine or tryptophan. D genes are given only for firm matches. The size field is filled for only some rows; it gives once, few, many or a size class.

CDR3aa	v_gene	j_gene	d_gene	abundance
CASSPETGGIDTEAFF	TRBV5-1	TRBJ1-1	TRBD1	.
CASSLRDRANTEAFF	TRBV5-4	TRBJ1-1	TRBD1	few
CSVEYGGADYGYTF	TRBV29-1	TRBJ1-2	.	many
CASSPEGGRATDTQYF	TRBV5-5	TRBJ2-3	TRBD2	few
CASSLPGSYGYTF	TRBV7-9	TRBJ1-2	.	.
CASSLSIRGKGGSDEQYF	TRBV7-6	TRBJ2-7	.	few
CASSQGDRQGMNTEAFF	TRBV3-1	TRBJ1-1	TRBD1	few
CASSSRTEGPEAFF	TRBV19	TRBJ1-1	.	.
CASSGGAGAKNEQYF	TRBV7-9	TRBJ2-7	.	many
CASSGIQTGSTDTQYF	TRBV2	TRBJ2-3	TRBD1	.
CASSLGTVEDQPQHF	TRBV19	TRBJ1-5	.	many